This T cell receptor beta chain was sequenced during a study of blood T cell repertoires in COVID-19. Turning to the study itself: In each case, the material was cDNA or gDNA derived from T cells, B-cell-depleted T cells, or PBMCs.

The germline V and J ends were trimmed by 0 bases and 2 bases, with 9 bases remaining between them. The CDR3 length is 14 residues. The germline CDR1 and CDR2 sequences are GTSNPN and SVGIG (reference sequence). Per the authors' pipeline: Reference gene primer amplification gave estimated nucleated cell counts. Sequenced by immunoSEQ multiplex PCR; TCRdb stores in-frame clones only, minus some. For V, J and clone size, that table is used; D and trimming come from the DNA. This table holds around 300,000 clones, approximately 88% found once. The chain recombines TRBV30 with TRBJ2-3; D uncertain. The TCR was taken from a woman aged 45-60 years with active or convalescent COVID-19. Sequenced input: peripheral blood. The CDR3 DNA is TGTGCCTGGAGTGTACGGTACCTCACAGATACGCAGTATTTT. Encoded protein: CAWSVRYLTDTQYF.